The 31 T cell receptor beta chains reported below all come from one sample, sequenced in a study of blood T cell repertoires in COVID-19. Here immunoSEQ multiplex PCR was the method, and the copy in TCRdb shows in-frame clones only, minus some. This table has some 38,000 clones, 65% to 85% appearing once. Sequencing used peripheral blood. The receptors were sampled from a man aged 55 to 69 in a cohort sampled during active COVID-19.

A word on this clone: At one boundary the junction diverges from the germline segment, which might be a read error. The rearrangement joins TRBV30 to TRBJ2-2, with D perhaps matching TRBD2 (7 bases). This CDR3 spans 14 amino acids. Germline V gives CDR1 GTSNPN, CDR2 SVGIG (reference sequence). The DNA of the CDR3 is TGTGCCTGGAGTCGGGGGGCTGGCACCAGGGAGCTGTTTTTT. Its translation: CAWSRGAGTRELFF.

The chain has TRBV6-5 and TRBJ1-1; 10 bases map to TRBD1. Germline V gives CDR1 MNHEY, CDR2 SVGAGI. The CDR3 runs to 13 residues. Trimming removed 6 bases from V and 9 bases from J; junction bases left unmatched: 7. CDR3 bases: TGTGCCAGCAGACTTACGGGACAGGGGAAAGCTTTCTTT. This encodes CASRLTGQGKAFF.

This chain links TRBV10-3 with TRBJ1-2; 7 bases fit TRBD1. Looked up from germline, CDR1 is ENHRY and CDR2 is SYGVKD. Trimming cost V 0 bases and J 2 bases; bases outside gene matches: 3. The CDR3 is made up of 15 amino acids. The CDR3 sequence is CAISESTGTNYGYTF. The CDR3 DNA follows: TGTGCCATCAGTGAGTCGACAGGGACCAACTATGGCTACACCTTC.

The gene calls are TRBV12-5 and TRBJ1-1, with a possible D match to TRBD1 (6 bases). Germline loops: CDR1 LGHNT, CDR2 FRNRAP. CDR3 length equals 16 residues. Trimming took 2 bases from V and 4 from J, leaving 17 bases between them. This CDR3 reads CASGLMGATSITEAFF. The CDR3 DNA sequence: TGTGCTAGTGGTTTGATGGGGGCGACGTCAATCACTGAAGCTTTCTTT.

The V call is TRBV11-2, the J call TRBJ2-3; TRBD1 might be the D (5 bases). The CDR3 extends over 13 amino acids. With 0 bases removed from V and 6 bases from J, the gap between germline ends came to 7 bases. CDR1 is SGHAT and CDR2 is FQNNGV in the germline V gene. CDR3 DNA sequence: TGTGCCAGCAGCTTAGACCAGGGCGATACGCAGTATTTT. Translated, it gives CASSLDQGDTQYF.

The rearrangement joins TRBV11-2 to TRBJ2-2; D is uncertain. This CDR3 spans 13 amino acids. Trimming left V 1 base short and J 6 bases short, with 6 bases between. Germline assignment: CDR1 SGHAT and CDR2 FQNNGV. This CDR3 is CASSLVVAGELFF. The CDR3, as DNA: TGTGCCAGCAGCTTAGTGGTAGCCGGGGAGCTGTTTTTT. Variable domain in full (rest from reference TRBV11-2 and TRBJ2-2): EAGVAQSPRYKIIEKRQSVAFWCNPISGHATLYWYQQILGQGPKLLIQFQNNGVVDDSQLPKDRFSAERLKGVDSTLKIQPAKLEDSAVYLCASSLVVAGELFFGEGSRLTVL.

This chain links TRBV21-1 with TRBJ2-7; TRBD2 was called by the table and not checked on the DNA. TRBV21-1 is designated a pseudogene. The CDR3 contains 13 residues. CDR3 residues: CASSYVPGYEQYF. Here the CDR3 DNA reads TGTGCCAGCAGCTACGTCCCGGGCTACGAGCAGTACTTC.

The chain couples TRBV20-1 to TRBJ2-7, with D uncertain. The CDR3 loop spans 12 amino acids. Germline V CDR1 and CDR2: DFQATT, SNEGSKA (reference sequence). With 3 bases removed from V and 7 bases from J, the gap between germline ends came to 13 bases. CDR3 protein: CSASLGDMEQYF. CDR3 coding DNA: TGCAGTGCTAGTTTGGGTGACATGGAGCAGTACTTC.

This sequence joins TRBV11-2 and TRBJ2-7; TRBD2 matches at 7 bases. V gave up 5 bases and J gave up 1 base; unmatched junction bases: 11. The CDR3 is 16 amino acids. The germline V gene has CDR1 SGHAT and CDR2 FQNNGV. CDR3 sequence: CASSTRAWGGSYEQYF. Here the CDR3 DNA reads TGTGCCAGCAGCACCCGGGCTTGGGGGGGTTCCTACGAGCAGTACTTC.

The V call is TRBV6-2 or TRBV6-3, the J call TRBJ1-5, with no clear D. The germline CDR1 and CDR2 sequences are MNHEY and SVGEGT. The V gene lost 4 bases and the J gene lost 7 bases, with 14 bases spanning the gap. The CDR3 is 14 residues long. The CDR3 is CASSWPPRPQPQHF. The CDR3 DNA reads as TGTGCCAGCAGTTGGCCCCCCAGGCCCCAGCCCCAGCATTTT.

The chain employs TRBV19 and TRBJ2-1; the D gene is possibly TRBD1 (6 bases). Trimming removed 3 bases at V and 6 bases at J, with 18 bases between. The CDR3 has 16 amino acids. The germline CDR1 and CDR2 sequences are LNHDA and SQIVND (reference sequence). Written as DNA, the CDR3 is TGTGCCAGTAGTATTATTGGGTACAGGGAAGGCAATGAGCAGTTCTTC. This gives the protein CASSIIGYREGNEQFF.

A single count supports this clone. V gene TRBV2 combines with J gene TRBJ2-5, with a tentative D call TRBD2 (6 bases). Trimming took 6 bases from V and 5 from J, leaving 19 bases between them. The CDR3 contains 15 residues. Germline V gene data show CDR1 as SNHLY and CDR2 as FYNNEI. CDR3 sequence reads: CASSQGRGRGETQYF. CDR3 DNA: TGTGCCAGCAGCCAAGGTCGGGGCCGGGGGGAGACCCAGTACTTC.

The CDR3 loop reads CASSLSPSGGVDEQFF. DNA of the CDR3: TGTGCCAGCAGCTTAAGCCCGTCCGGGGGTGTGGATGAGCAGTTCTTC. The chain uses TRBV7-9 and TRBJ2-1; perhaps TRBD2 as D (6 bases). In germline, CDR1 is SEHNR, CDR2 FQNEAQ (reference sequence). This CDR3 has 16 residues. With 2 bases removed from V and 8 bases from J, the gap between germline ends came to 19 bases.

This clone appeared a few times. The chain employs TRBV7-9 and TRBJ2-5; D gene uncertain. CDR1 and CDR2 (germline): SEHNR, FQNEAQ (reference sequence). V was shortened by 5 bases and J by 4 bases, with 8 bases between the two germline ends. The CDR3 consists of 12 residues. DNA of the CDR3: TGTGCCAGCAGCCGAAACGGAGAGACCCAGTACTTC. The encoded protein is CASSRNGETQYF.

The CDR3 DNA follows: TGTGCCAGCAGCCTAAACATGGGGGCCAACGAGCAGTACTTC. This codes for CASSLNMGANEQYF. The chain joins TRBV7-2 to TRBJ2-7; D may be TRBD1 (6 bases). The CDR3 has 14 amino acids. Trimming left V 5 bases short and J 5 bases short, with 16 bases between. In germline, CDR1 is SGHTA, CDR2 FQGNSA.

The chain links TRBV29-1 to TRBJ1-5; a weak D match, TRBD1 (5 bases). This CDR3 has 14 residues. Germline V gene data show CDR1 as SQVTM and CDR2 as ANQGSEA. The germline V and J ends were trimmed by 4 bases and 3 bases, with 13 bases remaining between them. The CDR3 sequence: CSVGGPPPNQPQHF. CDR3 nucleotides: TGCAGCGTTGGGGGCCCCCCTCCCAATCAGCCCCAGCATTTT.

V gene TRBV9 combines with J gene TRBJ2-1; 8 nucleotides agree with TRBD2. Germline V gives CDR1 SGDLS, CDR2 YYNGEE. This CDR3 is built from 15 residues. V was pared by 2 bases and J by 0 bases, with 1 base of the junction left unmatched. The CDR3 nucleotides read TGTGCCAGCAGCGTGAGCGGGGGCTCCTACAATGAGCAGTTCTTC. Its protein is CASSVSGGSYNEQFF.

This clone was counted once. The chain carries TRBV28 and TRBJ1-2, with TRBD1 as a possible D gene (5 bases). CDR3 length: 13 amino acids. The germline V gene has CDR1 MDHEN and CDR2 SYDVKM. V lost 10 bases and J lost 4, with 16 bases in between. CDR3 sequence reads: CAIGVDRVYGYTF. Written as DNA, the CDR3 is TGTGCCATTGGGGTAGACAGAGTCTATGGCTACACCTTC.

The sample holds one count of this clone. The chain couples TRBV30 to TRBJ2-7; possible D gene TRBD2, 6 bases. Germline V lookup: CDR1 GTSNPN, CDR2 SVGIG (reference sequence). The CDR3 is 14 residues long. Trimming left V 4 bases short and J 3 bases short, with 16 bases between. The CDR3 coding sequence is TGTGCCTGGATCAAGGTCGGGGGAGGCTACGAGCAGTACTTC. Protein sequence: CAWIKVGGGYEQYF.

The chain joins TRBV12-1 to TRBJ2-1; the DNA was not compared with TRBD2, the D call given in the table. TRBV12-1 is a recognized pseudogene. The CDR3 has 13 amino acids. The CDR3 protein is CASSLRRCNEQFF. The CDR3 DNA reads as TGTGCCAGCAGCTTAAGGAGATGCAATGAGCAGTTCTTC.

In nucleotides, the CDR3 is TGTGCCAGCAGCTTATTTGGACAGACACAAGAGACCCAGTACTTC. Its protein is CASSLFGQTQETQYF. V usage is TRBV7-9 and J usage is TRBJ2-5, with a tentative D call TRBD1 (6 bases). Trimming stripped 2 bases from V and 2 bases from J, with 12 bases between. This CDR3 region has 15 residues. Per the germline V gene, CDR1 is SEHNR and CDR2 is FQNEAQ (reference sequence).

V usage is TRBV9 and J usage is TRBJ1-2, with TRBD1 as a possible D gene (5 bases). The CDR3 is made up of 15 amino acids. CDR1 SGDLS and CDR2 YYNGEE come from the germline V gene. V gave up 2 bases and J gave up 0 bases, with 11 bases separating them. The CDR3 is CASSVGGKANYGYTF. The CDR3, as DNA: TGTGCCAGCAGCGTCGGGGGGAAAGCTAACTATGGCTACACCTTC. The whole variable domain, remainder taken from reference TRBV9 and TRBJ1-2, is DSGVTQTPKHLITATGQRVTLRCSPRSGDLSVYWYQQSLDQGLQFLIQYYNGEERAKGNILERFSAQQFPDLHSELNLSSLELGDSALYFCASSVGGKANYGYTFGSGTRLTVV.

The V and J genes are TRBV19 and TRBJ1-2; 7 positions match TRBD1. The ends lost 6 bases at V and 4 bases at J; junction bases unmatched: 2. This CDR3 contains 12 residues. The germline V gene has CDR1 LNHDA and CDR2 SQIVND (reference sequence). The CDR3 DNA follows: TGTGCCAGTAGGACAGGGACCTATGGCTACACCTTC. Its translation is CASRTGTYGYTF.

The genes are TRBV5-4 and TRBJ1-2; TRBD1 matches at 7 bases. Trimming at V came to 0 bases and at J to 6 bases, leaving 11 bases not matched to a gene. CDR1 and CDR2 from the germline V gene are SGHNT and YYREEE (reference sequence). This CDR3 is built from 16 residues. Here the CDR3 reads CASSLVATGTINGYTF. Written as DNA, the CDR3 is TGTGCCAGCAGCTTGGTGGCGACAGGGACGATCAATGGCTACACCTTC.

A remark on this clone: A read error may produce the germline difference seen at one junction end. The chain couples TRBV7-3 to TRBJ1-6, with TRBD1 matching 8 bases. The V gene's germline CDR1 is SGHTA and CDR2 FQGTGA. This CDR3 has 14 amino acids. The CDR3 spells CAGSEGQGNSPLHF. The CDR3 DNA follows: TGTGCCGGCAGCGAAGGACAGGGTAATTCACCCCTCCACTTT.

Details on this clone: The sample holds other DNA sequences that translate to the same CDR3. The rearrangement uses TRBV30 and TRBJ1-2; D is undetermined. CDR1 GTSNPN and CDR2 SVGIG come from the germline V gene (reference sequence). The CDR3 has 11 amino acids. V shed 1 base and J shed 4 bases, with 4 bases lying between them. For the CDR3, the DNA is TGTGCCTGGAGTGAACTCTATGGCTACACCTTC. As protein: CAWSELYGYTF.

J is TRBJ2-1 and V is TRBV7-9, with 7 bases fitting TRBD1. The J segment lost 7 bases and the V segment lost 5 bases, leaving 5 bases of the junction unmatched. From germline, CDR1 is SEHNR and CDR2 FQNEAQ (reference sequence). The CDR3 is made up of 13 amino acids. CDR3 bases: TGTGCCAGCAGCGCCGGGACAGAGAATGAGCAGTTCTTC. Protein product: CASSAGTENEQFF.

The rearrangement uses TRBV5-1 and TRBJ2-3, with 8 bases fitting TRBD2. This CDR3 is built from 15 residues. The trim removed 2 bases at V and 4 bases at J, leaving 6 bases unmatched. Looked up from germline, CDR1 is SGHRS and CDR2 is YFSETQ. CDR3 sequence (DNA): TGCGCCAGCAGCTTCGGGGGGGCCTTCCCAGATACGCAGTATTTT. Its translation is CASSFGGAFPDTQYF.

V gene TRBV9 combines with J gene TRBJ1-5, with 9 nucleotides matching TRBD1. The CDR3 length is 17 residues. J was trimmed by 10 bases and V by 0 bases; bases with no gene match: 14. The germline V gene encodes CDR1 SGDLS and CDR2 YYNGEE. The CDR3 DNA follows: TGTGCCAGCAGCGTAGATCCCGGGACAGGGCCCAATAGTCCCCAGCATTTT. Protein sequence: CASSVDPGTGPNSPQHF.

This chain connects TRBV18 to TRBJ2-7, with D perhaps TRBD2 (6 bases). The length of the CDR3 is 16 residues. Germline CDR1 and CDR2: KGHSH and LQKENI. Trimming shortened V by 0 bases and J by 2 bases, and 14 bases separated the two germline ends. CDR3 DNA: TGTGCCAGCTCACCACCGGGGACCGGGAGCCCCTACGAGCAGTACTTC. Translated, it gives CASSPPGTGSPYEQYF.

Points on this clone: Other DNA variants within this sample encode the same CDR3. V gene TRBV6-5 combines with J gene TRBJ2-7, with D possibly TRBD1 on 6 matching bases. Trimming stripped 0 bases from V and 4 bases from J, with 13 bases between. Germline lookup yields CDR1 MNHEY and CDR2 SVGAGI. The CDR3 has 15 amino acids. In DNA, the CDR3 is TGTGCCAGCAGTTACTCAGGACAGACTACTTACGAGCAGTACTTC. Translating gives CASSYSGQTTYEQYF.